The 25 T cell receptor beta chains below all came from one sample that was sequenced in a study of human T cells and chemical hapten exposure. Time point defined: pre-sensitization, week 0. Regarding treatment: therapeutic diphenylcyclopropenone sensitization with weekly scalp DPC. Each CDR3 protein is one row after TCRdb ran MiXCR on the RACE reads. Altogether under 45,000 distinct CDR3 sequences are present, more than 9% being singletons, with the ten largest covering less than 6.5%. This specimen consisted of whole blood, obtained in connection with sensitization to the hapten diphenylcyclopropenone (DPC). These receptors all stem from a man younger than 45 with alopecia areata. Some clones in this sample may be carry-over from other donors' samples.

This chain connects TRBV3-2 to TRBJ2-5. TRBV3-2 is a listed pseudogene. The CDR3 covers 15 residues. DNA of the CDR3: TGTGCCAGCAGCCAAGTTGGGGTTCAGCAAGAGACCCAGTACTTC. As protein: CASSQVGVQQETQYF.

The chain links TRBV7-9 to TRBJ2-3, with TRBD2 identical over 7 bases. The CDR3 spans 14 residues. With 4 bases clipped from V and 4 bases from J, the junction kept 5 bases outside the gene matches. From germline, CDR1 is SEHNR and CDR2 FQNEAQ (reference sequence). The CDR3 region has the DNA TGTGCCAGCAGCTGGCTAGCGGTACCAGATACGCAGTATTTT. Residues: CASSWLAVPDTQYF. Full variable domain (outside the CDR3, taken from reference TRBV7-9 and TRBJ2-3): DTGVSQNPRHKITKRGQNVTFRCDPISEHNRLYWYRQTLGQGPEFLTYFQNEAQLEKSRLLSDRFSAERPKGSFSTLEIQRTEQGDSAMYLCASSWLAVPDTQYFGPGTRLTVL.

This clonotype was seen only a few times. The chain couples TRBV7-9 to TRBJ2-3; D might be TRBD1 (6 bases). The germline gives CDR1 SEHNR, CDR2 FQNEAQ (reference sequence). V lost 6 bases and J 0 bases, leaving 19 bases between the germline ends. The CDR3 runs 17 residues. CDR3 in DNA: TGTGCCAGCAGTTCGCCGGGAAACAGGGTTAGCACAGATACGCAGTATTTT. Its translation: CASSSPGNRVSTDTQYF.

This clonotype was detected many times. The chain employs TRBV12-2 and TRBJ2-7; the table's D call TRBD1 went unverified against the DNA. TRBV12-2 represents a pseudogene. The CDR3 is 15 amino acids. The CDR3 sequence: CASQPGRQGTHEQYV. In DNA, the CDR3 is TGTGCAAGTCAACCGGGAAGGCAGGGCACCCACGAGCAGTACGTC.

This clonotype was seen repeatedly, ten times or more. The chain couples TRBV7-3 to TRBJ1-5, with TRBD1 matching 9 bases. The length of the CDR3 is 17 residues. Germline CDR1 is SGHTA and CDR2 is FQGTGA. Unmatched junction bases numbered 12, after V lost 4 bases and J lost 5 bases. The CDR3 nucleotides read TGTGCCAGCAGCTCCACTACAGGGGGCCCCCCCTATCAGCCCCAGCATTTT. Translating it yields CASSSTTGGPPYQPQHF.

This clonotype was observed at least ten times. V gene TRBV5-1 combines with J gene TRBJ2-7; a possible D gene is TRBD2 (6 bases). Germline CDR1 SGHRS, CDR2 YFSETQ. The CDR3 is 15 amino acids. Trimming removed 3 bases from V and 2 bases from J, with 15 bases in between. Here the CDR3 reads CASSSGRGGAYEQYV. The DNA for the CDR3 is TGCGCCAGCAGCTCGGGCCGCGGAGGGGCCTACGAGCAGTACGTC.

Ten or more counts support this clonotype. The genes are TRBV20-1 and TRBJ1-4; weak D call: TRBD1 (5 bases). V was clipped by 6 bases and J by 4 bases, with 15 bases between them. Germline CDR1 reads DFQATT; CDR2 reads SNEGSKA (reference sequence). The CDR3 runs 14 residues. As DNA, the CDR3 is TGCAGTGCGGGGACCGGGATCGTTAATGAAAAACTGTTTTTT. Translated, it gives CSAGTGIVNEKLFF.

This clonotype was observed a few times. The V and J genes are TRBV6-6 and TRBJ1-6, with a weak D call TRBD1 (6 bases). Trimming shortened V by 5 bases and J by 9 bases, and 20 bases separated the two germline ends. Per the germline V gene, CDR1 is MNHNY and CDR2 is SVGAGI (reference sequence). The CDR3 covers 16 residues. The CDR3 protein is CASSPTTGQGFSPLHF. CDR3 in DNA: TGTGCCAGCAGTCCCACCACGGGACAAGGGTTTTCACCCCTCCACTTT.

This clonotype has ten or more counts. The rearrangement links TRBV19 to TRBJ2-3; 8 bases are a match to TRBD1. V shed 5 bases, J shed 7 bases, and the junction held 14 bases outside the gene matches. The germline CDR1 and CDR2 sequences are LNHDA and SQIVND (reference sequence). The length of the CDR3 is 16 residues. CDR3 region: CASSLSATGEAYTQYF. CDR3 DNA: TGTGCCAGTAGTCTCTCAGCGACAGGGGAAGCGTATACGCAGTATTTT.

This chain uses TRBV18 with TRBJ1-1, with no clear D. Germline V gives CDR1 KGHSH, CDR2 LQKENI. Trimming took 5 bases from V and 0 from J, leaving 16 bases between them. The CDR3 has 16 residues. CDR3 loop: CASSGQRTDMNTEAFF. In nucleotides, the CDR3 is TGTGCCAGCTCAGGTCAAAGGACCGATATGAACACTGAAGCTTTCTTT.

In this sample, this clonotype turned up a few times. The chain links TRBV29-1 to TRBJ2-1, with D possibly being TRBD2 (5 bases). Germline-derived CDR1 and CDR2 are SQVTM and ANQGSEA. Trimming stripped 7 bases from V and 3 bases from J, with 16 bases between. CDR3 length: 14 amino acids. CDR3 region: CSATGILSYNEQFF. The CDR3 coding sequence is TGCAGCGCGACGGGGATATTGAGCTACAATGAGCAGTTCTTC.

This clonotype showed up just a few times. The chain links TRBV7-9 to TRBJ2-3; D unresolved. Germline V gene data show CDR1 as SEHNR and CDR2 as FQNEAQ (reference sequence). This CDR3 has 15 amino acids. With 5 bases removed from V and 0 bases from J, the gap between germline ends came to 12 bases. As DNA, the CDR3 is TGTGCCAGCAGCCGCAGACCAGATAGCACAGATACGCAGTATTTT. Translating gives CASSRRPDSTDTQYF.

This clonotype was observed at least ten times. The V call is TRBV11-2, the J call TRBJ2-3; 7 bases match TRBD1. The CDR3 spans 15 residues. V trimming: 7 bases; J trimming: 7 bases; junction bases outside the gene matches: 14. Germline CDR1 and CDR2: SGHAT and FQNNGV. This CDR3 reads CASTLQGQNFHTQYF. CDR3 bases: TGTGCCAGCACCCTTCAGGGACAGAACTTCCATACGCAGTATTTT.

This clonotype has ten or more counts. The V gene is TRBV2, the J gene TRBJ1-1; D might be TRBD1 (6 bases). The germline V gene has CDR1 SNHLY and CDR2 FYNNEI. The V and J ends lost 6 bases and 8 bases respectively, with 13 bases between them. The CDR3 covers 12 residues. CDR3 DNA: TGTGCCAGCAGCCAGGGGACTTTGGAAGCTTTCTTT. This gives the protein CASSQGTLEAFF.

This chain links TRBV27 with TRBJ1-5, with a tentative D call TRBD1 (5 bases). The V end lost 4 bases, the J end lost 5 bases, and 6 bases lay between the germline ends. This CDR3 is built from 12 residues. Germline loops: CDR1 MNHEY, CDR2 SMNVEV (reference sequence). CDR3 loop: CASSSGHQPQHF. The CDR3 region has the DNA TGTGCCAGCAGTTCGGGGCATCAGCCCCAGCATTTT.

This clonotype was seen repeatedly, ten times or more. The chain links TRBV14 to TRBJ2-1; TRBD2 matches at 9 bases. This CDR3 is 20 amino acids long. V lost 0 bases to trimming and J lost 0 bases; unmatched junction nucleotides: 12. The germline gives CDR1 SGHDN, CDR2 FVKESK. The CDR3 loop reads CASSQESTSGLGRSYNEQFF. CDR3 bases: TGTGCCAGCAGCCAAGAATCAACTAGCGGGTTGGGGCGCTCCTACAATGAGCAGTTCTTC.

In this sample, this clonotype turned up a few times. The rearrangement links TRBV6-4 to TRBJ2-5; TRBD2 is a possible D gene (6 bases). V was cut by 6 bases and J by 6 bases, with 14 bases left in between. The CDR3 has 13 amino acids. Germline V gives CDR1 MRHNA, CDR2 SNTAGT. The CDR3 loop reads CASSVDYSQTQYF. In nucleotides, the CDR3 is TGTGCCAGCAGCGTGGACTACTCCCAGACCCAGTACTTC.

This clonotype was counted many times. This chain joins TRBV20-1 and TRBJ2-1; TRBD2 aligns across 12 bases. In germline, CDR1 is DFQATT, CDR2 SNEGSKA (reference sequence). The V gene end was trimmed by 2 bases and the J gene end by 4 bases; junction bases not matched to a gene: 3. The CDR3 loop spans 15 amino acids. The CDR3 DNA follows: TGCAGTGCTAGACCTAGCGGGAGGGGGTACAATGAGCAGTTCTTC. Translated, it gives CSARPSGRGYNEQFF.

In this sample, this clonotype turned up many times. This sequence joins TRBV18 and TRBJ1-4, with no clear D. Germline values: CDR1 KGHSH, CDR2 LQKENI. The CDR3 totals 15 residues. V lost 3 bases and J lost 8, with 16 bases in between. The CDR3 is CASSPSRQPGEKLFF. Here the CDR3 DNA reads TGTGCCAGCTCACCGTCACGGCAGCCTGGAGAAAAACTGTTTTTT.

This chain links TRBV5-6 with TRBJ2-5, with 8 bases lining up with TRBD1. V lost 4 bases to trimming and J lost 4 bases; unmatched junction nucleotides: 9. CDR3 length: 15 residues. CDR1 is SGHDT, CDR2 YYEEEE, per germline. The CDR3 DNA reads TGTGCCAGCAGCCCACCGACAGGGGCAGGAGAGACCCAGTACTTC. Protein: CASSPPTGAGETQYF.

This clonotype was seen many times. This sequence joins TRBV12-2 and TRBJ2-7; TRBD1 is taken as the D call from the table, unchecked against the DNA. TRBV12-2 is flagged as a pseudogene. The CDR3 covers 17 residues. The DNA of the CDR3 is TGTGCAAGTCGCTTAGCCGTACCGGGACAGGGGACCTACGAGCAGTACGTC. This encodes CASRLAVPGQGTYEQYV.

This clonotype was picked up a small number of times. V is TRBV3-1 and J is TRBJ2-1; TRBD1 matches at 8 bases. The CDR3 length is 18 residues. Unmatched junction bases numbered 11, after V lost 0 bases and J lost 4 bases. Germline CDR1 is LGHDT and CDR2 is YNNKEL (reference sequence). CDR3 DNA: TGTGCCAGCAGCCAAGATCTCCAGACAGGGGAGTCTTACAATGAGCAGTTCTTC. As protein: CASSQDLQTGESYNEQFF.

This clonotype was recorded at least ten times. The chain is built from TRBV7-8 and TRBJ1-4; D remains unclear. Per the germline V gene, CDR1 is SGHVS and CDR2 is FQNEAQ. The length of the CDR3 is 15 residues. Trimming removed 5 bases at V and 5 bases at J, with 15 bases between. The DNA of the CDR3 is TGTGCCAGCAGCCCCCTTGGTACAAGGAATGAAAAACTGTTTTTT. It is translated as CASSPLGTRNEKLFF. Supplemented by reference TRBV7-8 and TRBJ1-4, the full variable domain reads GAGVSQSPRYKVAKRGQDVALRCDPISGHVSLFWYQQALGQGPEFLTYFQNEAQLDKSGLPSDRFFAERPEGSVSTLKIQRTQQEDSAVYLCASSPLGTRNEKLFFGSGTQLSVL.

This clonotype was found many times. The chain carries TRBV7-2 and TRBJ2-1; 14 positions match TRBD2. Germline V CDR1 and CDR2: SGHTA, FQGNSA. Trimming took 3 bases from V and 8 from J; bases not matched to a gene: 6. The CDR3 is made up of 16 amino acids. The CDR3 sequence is CASSFGLAGGPDEQFF. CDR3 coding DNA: TGTGCCAGCAGCTTTGGACTAGCGGGAGGTCCCGATGAGCAGTTCTTC.

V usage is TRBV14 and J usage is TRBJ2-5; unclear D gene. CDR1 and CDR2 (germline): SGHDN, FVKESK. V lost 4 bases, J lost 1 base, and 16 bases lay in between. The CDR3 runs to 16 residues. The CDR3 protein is CASSRRRFSAQETQYF. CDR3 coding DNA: TGTGCCAGCAGCCGTCGACGCTTCTCCGCCCAAGAGACCCAGTACTTC. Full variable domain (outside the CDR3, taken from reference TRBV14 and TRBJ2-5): EAGVTQFPSHSVIEKGQTVTLRCDPISGHDNLYWYRRVMGKEIKFLLHFVKESKQDESGMPNNRFLAERTGGTYSTLKVQPAELEDSGVYFCASSRRRFSAQETQYFGPGTRLLVL.